One sample yielded the 23 T cell receptor beta chains listed below, sequenced in a study of post-analysis software for immune sequencing data (dated by TCRdb to the mid-2010s). Overall results and qualifications from the work: Patients showed significantly higher frequencies than controls for several TRBV segments, among them TRBV5-6, TRBV5-1 and TRBV20-1.

Libraries were constructed by PCR. Sequencing was carried out with an Illumina HiSeq 2500. To reduce PCR and sequencing biases, unique molecular identifiers were built into the TCR beta cDNA libraries. The public reads were reprocessed in TCRdb via fastp at Q25 and MiXCR, keeping in-frame beta chains. Under each unique CDR3 protein, matching rows form one entry showing the most common genes and DNA. The sample has 430,000 or so distinct CDR3 sequences on record, 30% to 45% of them singletons. The ten largest make up 7.5% to 8.5% of the sample. No cognate antigen is known for these TCRs. The sequencing sample was made of blood. The receptors originated from a girl aged 2 to 10 with multiple sclerosis.

Points on this clonotype: One end of the junction varies from germline; a read error may be responsible. This chain connects TRBV11-2 to TRBJ2-5; D remains ambiguous. The J call is uncertain, as TRBJ2-7 better fits the DNA end. The CDR3 runs to 13 residues. Germline V CDR1 and CDR2: SGHAT, FQNNGV. The CDR3 nucleotides are TGTACCAGCAGCCGTACGGAGAGGTACGAGCAGTACTTC. Protein product: CTSSRTERYEQYF.

The table lists this clonotype with a few counts. The V call is TRBV6-1, the J call TRBJ1-4; 7 bases match TRBD1. CDR1 MNHNS and CDR2 SASEGT come from the germline V gene. With 7 bases clipped from V and 0 bases from J, the junction kept 17 bases outside the gene matches. This CDR3 comprises 19 residues. CDR3 region: CASTTHPTGFSSTNEKLFF. CDR3 nucleotides: TGTGCCAGCACCACCCACCCGACAGGGTTCAGCTCAACTAATGAAAAACTGTTTTTT.

The J gene is TRBJ1-6, the V gene TRBV5-1; maybe TRBD1 (5 bases). V shed 4 bases and J shed 9 bases, with 17 bases lying between them. The CDR3 has 15 amino acids. Germline assignment: CDR1 SGHRS and CDR2 YFSETQ. The CDR3: CASSPWGVRSSPLHF. CDR3 DNA sequence: TGCGCCAGCAGCCCCTGGGGGGTGAGGAGTTCACCCCTCCACTTT.

Concerning this clonotype: A junction boundary mismatches the germline segment, possibly from a read error. The chain has TRBV7-2 and TRBJ2-4, with D possibly matching TRBD2 (5 bases). Per germline, CDR1 SGHTA and CDR2 FQGNSA. The CDR3 has 15 amino acids. The CDR3, as DNA: TGTGCCAGCAGCAGGCACGATCTAGCCAAAAGCATTCAGTACTTC. Residues: CASSRHDLAKSIQYF. Based on the CDR3 plus reference TRBV7-2 and TRBJ2-4, the full variable domain is GAGVSQSPSNKVTEKGKDVELRCDPISGHTALYWYRQSLGQGLEFLIYFQGNSAPDKSGLPSDRFSAERTGGSVSTLTIQRTQQEDSAVYLCASSRHDLAKSIQYFGAGTRLSVL.

This clonotype was observed a few times. As DNA, the CDR3 is TGTGCCAGCAGCCAAGTATCGCGGGACCCAATGTACAATGAGCAGTTCTTC. Protein product: CASSQVSRDPMYNEQFF. The V call is TRBV4-2, the J call TRBJ2-1; tentatively, D is TRBD2 (6 bases). V lost 1 base to trimming and J lost 4 bases, with 17 bases between them. CDR1 and CDR2 (germline): LGHNA, YNFKEQ. CDR3 length: 17 amino acids.

This chain joins TRBV5-1 and TRBJ1-6; no clear D. Germline-derived CDR1 and CDR2 are SGHRS and YFSETQ. The CDR3 contains 12 residues. V dropped 0 bases and J dropped 13 bases, with 8 bases sitting between them. The CDR3 spells CASSLEEAPLHF. The CDR3, as DNA: TGCGCCAGCAGCTTGGAAGAAGCGCCCCTCCACTTT.

This clonotype has a handful of counts. The chain couples TRBV6-6 to TRBJ2-3; D gene unclear. Between the trimmed V and J ends, which lost 4 bases and 5 bases, there was a span of 7 bases. This CDR3 has 12 amino acids. CDR1 MNHNY and CDR2 SVGAGI come from the germline V gene (reference sequence). In nucleotides, the CDR3 is TGTGCCAGCAGTTTTATTGAAGATACGCAGTATTTT. Translation: CASSFIEDTQYF.

CDR3 sequence reads: CASSPFAGTLHF. Here the CDR3 DNA reads TGTGCCAGCAGCCCCTTTGCGGGTACCCTCCACTTT. V gene TRBV7-9 combines with J gene TRBJ1-6; D gene uncertain. V was clipped by 5 bases and J by 14 bases, with 13 bases between them. Germline CDR1 and CDR2: SEHNR and FQNEAQ (reference sequence). CDR3 size: 12 residues.

CDR3 protein: CASSPYKVGGYTF. CDR3 nucleotide sequence: TGTGCCAGCAGCCCCTATAAGGTGGGGGGCTACACCTTC. The V gene is TRBV6-6, the J gene TRBJ1-2; no clear D gene. The germline V gene encodes CDR1 MNHNY and CDR2 SVGAGI (reference sequence). Trimming left V 6 bases short and J 8 bases short, with 16 bases between. The CDR3 spans 13 residues.

The V gene is TRBV7-2, the J gene TRBJ1-1, with 7 bases aligning to TRBD1. Germline assignment: CDR1 SGHTA and CDR2 FQGNSA. The CDR3 has 15 amino acids. Trimming at V came to 7 bases and at J to 2 bases, leaving 10 bases not matched to a gene. The CDR3: CASTMGQWGNTEAFF. CDR3 DNA: TGTGCCAGCACCATGGGACAGTGGGGTAACACTGAAGCTTTCTTT.

V and J are TRBV6-1 and TRBJ1-6, with D possibly matching TRBD1 (6 bases). V lost 10 bases to trimming and J lost 9 bases, with 19 bases between them. Germline V gene data show CDR1 as MNHNS and CDR2 as SASEGT. The CDR3 loop spans 14 amino acids. This CDR3 reads CAIGIGGRASPLHF. CDR3 in DNA: TGTGCCATCGGCATCGGGGGCAGGGCTTCACCCCTCCACTTT.

The chain uses TRBV6-2 or TRBV6-3 and TRBJ2-7; D remains unclear. This CDR3 spans 11 amino acids. Germline values: CDR1 MNHEY, CDR2 SVGEGT. V lost 6 bases and J 7 bases, leaving 10 bases between the germline ends. CDR3 amino acids: CASSRGLEQYF. CDR3 nucleotides: TGTGCCAGCAGCCGAGGTCTTGAGCAGTACTTC.

This clonotype was found many times. The gene calls are TRBV6-5 and TRBJ2-3, with 8 positions matching TRBD2. Germline CDR1 reads MNHEY; CDR2 reads SVGAGI. The trim removed 0 bases at V and 5 bases at J, leaving 7 bases unmatched. CDR3 size: 16 residues. Here the CDR3 DNA reads TGTGCCAGCAGTTACTCCACCCCGGGACTAGAAGATACGCAGTATTTT. Protein product: CASSYSTPGLEDTQYF.

This clonotype came up a few times. This chain connects TRBV20-1 to TRBJ2-3; TRBD1 aligns across 8 bases. The CDR3 runs 15 residues. Germline CDR1 DFQATT, CDR2 SNEGSKA (reference sequence). With V trimmed by 6 bases and J by 2 bases, 10 bases remained unmatched. In nucleotides, the CDR3 is TGCAGTGCAGAAACCGGGACAGGTCCCACAGATACGCAGTATTTT. This codes for CSAETGTGPTDTQYF.

This chain joins TRBV29-1 and TRBJ2-5; 11 bases are shared with TRBD2. The CDR3 has 16 residues. The ends lost 4 bases at V and 2 bases at J; junction bases unmatched: 9. Germline CDR1 SQVTM, CDR2 ANQGSEA. The CDR3 coding sequence is TGCAGCGTTGCGGGGACTAGCGGCAAACAACAAGAGACCCAGTACTTC. As protein: CSVAGTSGKQQETQYF.

This clonotype was recorded a few times. The genes are TRBV20-1 and TRBJ2-7; 10 bases agree with TRBD1. Germline loops: CDR1 DFQATT, CDR2 SNEGSKA (reference sequence). Trimming took 1 base from V and 4 from J; bases not matched to a gene: 4. The CDR3 loop spans 14 amino acids. The CDR3 is CSARGDRGMYEQYF. CDR3 DNA: TGCAGTGCTAGAGGGGACAGGGGCATGTACGAGCAGTACTTC.

The chain employs TRBV5-1 and TRBJ1-2; 7 positions agree with TRBD1. CDR1 and CDR2 (germline): SGHRS, YFSETQ. Germline trimming cut 7 bases from V and 4 bases from J; bases unmatched to any gene: 7. The CDR3 runs to 13 residues. The chain's CDR3 is CASFDRDGYGYTF. CDR3 in DNA: TGCGCCAGCTTCGACAGGGACGGCTATGGCTACACCTTC. The full variable domain, with the rest looked up from reference TRBV5-1 and TRBJ1-2, is KAGVTQTPRYLIKTRGQQVTLSCSPISGHRSVSWYQQTPGQGLQFLFEYFSETQRNKGNFPGRFSGRQFSNSRSEMNVSTLELGDSALYLCASFDRDGYGYTFGSGTRLTVV.

The chain recombines TRBV12-3 or TRBV12-4 with TRBJ2-7, with 10 bases lining up with TRBD2. V lost 8 bases, J lost 3 bases, and 16 bases stayed unmatched. The length of the CDR3 is 17 residues. The CDR3 protein is CASAYPDGRTSGYEQYF. CDR3 in DNA: TGTGCCAGCGCATATCCGGACGGTCGGACTAGCGGCTACGAGCAGTACTTC.

CDR3 in DNA: TGTGCCAGCAGCGTGGACAGGGGAGAGACCCAGTTCTTC. Protein: CASSVDRGETQFF. This sequence joins TRBV7-2 and TRBJ2-1, with 9 bases fitting TRBD1. The CDR3 contains 13 residues. V lost 5 bases to trimming and J lost 13 bases; unmatched junction nucleotides: 9. Germline lookup yields CDR1 SGHTA and CDR2 FQGNSA. The complete variable domain, with remaining parts taken from reference TRBV7-2 and TRBJ2-1, reads GAGVSQSPSNKVTEKGKDVELRCDPISGHTALYWYRQSLGQGLEFLIYFQGNSAPDKSGLPSDRFSAERTGGSVSTLTIQRTQQEDSAVYLCASSVDRGETQFFGPGTRLTVL.

CDR3 region: CSAREGDWSNQPQHF. The CDR3 bases are TGCAGTGCTAGAGAGGGGGACTGGAGCAATCAGCCCCAGCATTTT. The chain uses TRBV20-1 and TRBJ1-5; D might be TRBD1 (5 bases). The CDR3 length is 15 residues. V was clipped by 0 bases and J by 1 base, with 10 bases between them. Germline V gene lookup returns CDR1 DFQATT and CDR2 SNEGSKA (reference sequence).

This clonotype has just a few counts. The rearrangement links TRBV12-3 or TRBV12-4 to TRBJ2-5, with D possibly matching TRBD2 (5 bases). The CDR3 loop spans 13 amino acids. The V gene lost 5 bases and the J gene lost 0 bases, with 7 bases spanning the gap. The CDR3 here is CASSPTNQETQYF. DNA for the CDR3: TGTGCCAGCAGTCCGACTAACCAAGAGACCCAGTACTTC.

This clonotype occurred many times. This chain links TRBV7-2 with TRBJ1-2; 10 positions agree with TRBD1. Trimming took 5 bases from V and 4 from J; bases not matched to a gene: 10. CDR3 length: 16 residues. Germline CDR1 reads SGHTA; CDR2 reads FQGNSA. CDR3 DNA: TGTGCCAGCAGCCCGCCCGGGACAGGGGCATTCTATGGCTACACCTTC. As protein: CASSPPGTGAFYGYTF.

The CDR3 loop reads CASRRLTGGGGYTF. The CDR3 DNA follows: TGTGCCAGTCGGCGACTAACAGGGGGCGGGGGCTACACCTTC. The chain recombines TRBV28 with TRBJ1-2; TRBD1 matches at 9 bases. CDR3 length: 14 residues. Germline lookup yields CDR1 MDHEN and CDR2 SYDVKM. With 9 bases clipped from V and 8 bases from J, the junction kept 13 bases outside the gene matches.